This passage covers 10 T cell receptor beta chains from one sample sequenced in a study of blood T cell repertoires in COVID-19. Repertoires were generated with immunoSEQ multiplex PCR, while TCRdb's copy carries only in-frame clones and drops some. Among 100,000 to 150,000 clones listed, around 85% were seen once. The sample consisted of peripheral blood. The source of these receptors is a man aged 25 to 40 with COVID-19, enrolled during active disease.

This clone was recorded once. The J gene is TRBJ1-2, the V gene TRBV4-3, with D perhaps TRBD1 (5 bases). V lost 0 bases to trimming and J lost 3 bases, with 11 bases between them. This CDR3 contains 15 residues. CDR1 and CDR2 from the germline V gene are LGHNA and YSLEER. This chain's CDR3 is CASSQDRVGDYGYTF. CDR3 nucleotides: TGCGCCAGCAGCCAAGACAGGGTAGGTGACTATGGCTACACCTTC.

This clone was seen once. V and J are TRBV28 and TRBJ1-1, with TRBD1 matching 7 bases. Trimming cost V 4 bases and J 3 bases; bases outside gene matches: 5. This CDR3 is built from 14 residues. Germline values: CDR1 MDHEN, CDR2 SYDVKM. This chain's CDR3 is CASSSGQPYTEAFF. Here the CDR3 DNA reads TGTGCCAGCAGTTCGGGACAGCCCTACACTGAAGCTTTCTTT.

V and J are TRBV25-1 and TRBJ2-7; a possible D gene is TRBD2 (5 bases). Germline values: CDR1 MGHDK, CDR2 SYGVNS. V lost 2 bases, J lost 6 bases, and 23 bases lay in between. This CDR3 spans 17 amino acids. The CDR3: CASSEEGLAPPNGEQYF. The CDR3 nucleotides are TGTGCCAGCAGTGAAGAGGGCTTGGCCCCCCCCAACGGCGAGCAGTACTTC.

CDR3 sequence: CASSQARLAGGPDEQYF. CDR3 bases: TGTGCCAGCAGCCAAGCACGACTAGCGGGAGGGCCCGACGAGCAGTACTTC. The chain links TRBV4-2 to TRBJ2-7; 14 nucleotides match TRBD2. J gave up 5 bases and V 1 base, and 7 bases lay outside the gene matches. CDR3 length equals 17 residues. Germline V gene data show CDR1 as LGHNA and CDR2 as YNFKEQ.

This clone was recorded a few times. The V call is TRBV5-6, the J call TRBJ2-5; D uncertain. Trimming cost V 4 bases and J 2 bases, with 3 bases left between them. Germline CDR1 SGHDT, CDR2 YYEEEE. The CDR3 length is 11 residues. As DNA, the CDR3 is TGTGCCAGCAGCCTGCAAGAGACCCAGTACTTC. It specifies CASSLQETQYF.

This sequence joins TRBV18 and TRBJ1-6; D possibly corresponds to TRBD1 (6 bases). V lost 1 base to trimming and J lost 8 bases, with 12 bases between them. Germline lookup yields CDR1 KGHSH and CDR2 LQKENI. CDR3 length: 15 residues. The CDR3 sequence: CASSPRGEGDSPLHF. CDR3 bases: TGTGCCAGCTCACCACGGGGTGAGGGGGATTCACCCCTCCACTTT. Full variable domain (missing parts from reference TRBV18 and TRBJ1-6): NAGVMQNPRHLVRRRGQEARLRCSPMKGHSHVYWYRQLPEEGLKFMVYLQKENIIDESGMPKERFSAEFPKEGPSILRIQQVVRGDSAAYFCASSPRGEGDSPLHFGNGTRLTVT.

This clone came up a few times. The rearrangement uses TRBV6-4 and TRBJ2-3; 7 bases map to TRBD2. CDR3 length equals 16 residues. The V segment lost 1 base and the J segment 2 bases; nucleotides outside the gene matches: 6. Germline assignment: CDR1 MRHNA and CDR2 SNTAGT. CDR3 loop: CASSDLPGGATDTQYF. CDR3 DNA sequence: TGTGCCAGCAGTGACTTGCCGGGGGGAGCCACAGATACGCAGTATTTT.

This sequence joins TRBV20-1 and TRBJ1-2, with 7 nucleotides matching TRBD1. The germline gives CDR1 DFQATT, CDR2 SNEGSKA (reference sequence). This CDR3 has 15 amino acids. After removal of 3 bases from V and 7 bases from J, the junction contained 14 bases not matched to a gene. CDR3 loop: CSASFTLQGLGGYTF. The DNA of the CDR3 is TGCAGTGCTAGTTTCACATTACAGGGGTTAGGTGGCTACACCTTC.

The CDR3 nucleotides read TGTGCCAGCAGCAAAGACGGGACAGGGGGAGGGTTCAATCAGCCCCAGCATTTT. It specifies CASSKDGTGGGFNQPQHF. This rearrangement joins TRBV21-1 to TRBJ1-5; TRBD1, the D gene given by the table, was not confirmed from the DNA. TRBV21-1 represents a pseudogene. CDR3 length equals 18 residues.

The V and J genes are TRBV6-5 and TRBJ2-5; possible D gene TRBD1, 5 bases. Germline V gene data show CDR1 as MNHEY and CDR2 as SVGAGI. This CDR3 is built from 15 residues. The germline V and J ends were trimmed by 3 bases and 2 bases, with 13 bases remaining between them. The CDR3 coding sequence is TGTGCCAGCAGTTATTCTGGCCGACAGCAAGAGACCCAGTACTTC. This gives the protein CASSYSGRQQETQYF.